Listed here are 27 T cell receptor beta chains from one sample, sequenced in a study of long-term antiretroviral therapy in people with HIV. This was the immunoSEQ v3.0 assay at survey level. The protocol was immunoSEQ multiplex PCR, while the TCRdb copy is restricted to in-frame clones and leaves out a portion. The profile shows tens of thousands of clones, around 80% of them singletons. Specimen: unsorted PBMCs, collected 1.1 years before starting antiretroviral therapy. All receptors derive from a woman younger than 45 with HIV.

This clone was seen a handful of times. The chain combines TRBV14 with TRBJ1-3; D gene uncertain. The CDR3 is 16 residues long. V lost 1 base and J 2 bases, leaving 12 bases between the germline ends. Germline V CDR1 and CDR2: SGHDN, FVKESK. The chain's CDR3 is CASSQAARLPGNTIYF. The CDR3 DNA sequence: TGTGCCAGCAGCCAAGCTGCTCGGCTCCCTGGAAACACCATATATTTT.

This sequence joins TRBV5-6 and TRBJ2-1; weak D call: TRBD1 (8 bases). Trimming left V 4 bases short and J 7 bases short, with 12 bases between. Germline loops: CDR1 SGHDT, CDR2 YYEEEE. The CDR3 is 13 residues long. The CDR3 here is CASSTQGGNEQFF. The CDR3 nucleotides read TGTGCCAGCAGCACACAGGGGGGGAATGAGCAGTTCTTC.

The chain recombines TRBV5-1 with TRBJ2-2; TRBD2 aligns across 8 bases. This CDR3 is built from 16 residues. Germline V CDR1 and CDR2: SGHRS, YFSETQ. V gave up 3 bases and J gave up 1 base; unmatched junction bases: 5. The CDR3 loop reads CASSSRLAMNTGELFF. CDR3 coding DNA: TGCGCCAGCAGCTCTCGACTAGCGATGAACACCGGGGAGCTGTTTTTT.

The chain carries TRBV6-1 and TRBJ1-2; possible D gene TRBD1, 6 bases. The CDR3 spans 14 residues. The germline V gene has CDR1 MNHNS and CDR2 SASEGT. V lost 5 bases, J lost 4 bases, and 14 bases lay in between. CDR3 nucleotides: TGTGCCAGCAGTCCCGACAGGCTCCTCTATGGCTACACCTTC. This sequence encodes CASSPDRLLYGYTF.

This chain joins TRBV6-5 and TRBJ1-6, with D possibly TRBD1 on 5 matching bases. The CDR3 consists of 15 residues. The V end lost 0 bases, the J end lost 7 bases, and 10 bases lay between the germline ends. Germline CDR1 and CDR2: MNHEY and SVGAGI. CDR3 bases: TGTGCCAGCAGTTACTCCGGGGGGAAGAATTCACCCCTCCACTTT. Translated: CASSYSGGKNSPLHF.

The chain couples TRBV7-3 to TRBJ2-1; TRBD2 matches at 7 bases. The CDR3 is 18 residues long. Germline values: CDR1 SGHTA, CDR2 FQGTGA. V lost 2 bases, J lost 2 bases, and 12 bases stayed unmatched. The CDR3 nucleotides are TGTGCCAGCAGCTTAGGCCTCGGTTCGGGGGGAGCCTACAATGAGCAGTTCTTC. Protein product: CASSLGLGSGGAYNEQFF.

The V call is TRBV27, the J call TRBJ1-2; tentative D call: TRBD1 (6 bases). V gave up 8 bases and J gave up 6 bases, with 19 bases separating them. The CDR3 has 14 amino acids. Germline V gene sequence: CDR1 MNHEY, CDR2 SMNVEV (reference sequence). The CDR3 DNA follows: TGTGCCAGCCAGACTCGGGTGGGGGCGCATGGCTACACCTTC. Protein sequence: CASQTRVGAHGYTF.

This clone occurred a few times. The chain links TRBV9 to TRBJ1-5, with D possibly being TRBD1 (5 bases). V lost 0 bases and J 6 bases, leaving 10 bases between the germline ends. This CDR3 region has 14 residues. The V gene's germline CDR1 is SGDLS and CDR2 YYNGEE. CDR3 sequence reads: CASSVAGSGQPQHF. The DNA of the CDR3 is TGTGCCAGCAGCGTAGCAGGGTCCGGTCAGCCCCAGCATTTT.

This clone appeared a few times. The rearrangement joins TRBV10-3 to TRBJ1-3; D perhaps matches TRBD1 (6 bases). The CDR3 totals 15 residues. Trimming cost V 10 bases and J 0 bases, with 16 bases left between them. The germline V gene has CDR1 ENHRY and CDR2 SYGVKD. Here the CDR3 reads CATHGQLSSGNTIYF. Here the CDR3 DNA reads TGTGCCACCCACGGACAGCTGTCCTCTGGAAACACCATATATTTT.

The V call is TRBV6-5, the J call TRBJ2-1; D unresolved. The V gene lost 0 bases and the J gene lost 9 bases, with 6 bases spanning the gap. Germline loops: CDR1 MNHEY, CDR2 SVGAGI. CDR3 size: 12 residues. Written as DNA, the CDR3 is TGTGCCAGCAGTTACTCGTACGGTGAGCAGTTCTTC. It yields the protein CASSYSYGEQFF.

This clone was observed once. The rearrangement uses TRBV30 and TRBJ1-2; D uncertain. The CDR3 totals 13 residues. V was clipped by 0 bases and J by 6 bases, with 11 bases between them. Germline V gives CDR1 GTSNPN, CDR2 SVGIG (reference sequence). The CDR3 bases are TGTGCCTGGAGTGTAAATAGGGTTGATGGCTACACCTTC. Translation gives CAWSVNRVDGYTF.

The chain combines TRBV6-5 with TRBJ1-5; no clear D. V was trimmed by 2 bases and J by 6 bases, leaving 8 bases between them. Germline V gene data show CDR1 as MNHEY and CDR2 as SVGAGI. The CDR3 consists of 13 residues. The CDR3 loop is CASSYRVGQPQHF. CDR3 DNA: TGTGCCAGCAGTTACAGGGTCGGTCAGCCCCAGCATTTT.

The chain recombines TRBV21-1 with TRBJ1-5; the table calls TRBD1, which could not be checked here. TRBV21-1 is termed a pseudogene. This CDR3 comprises 18 residues. The DNA of the CDR3 is TGTGCCAGCAGCAAAGTAGGGCTACAGGGCTCGGGCAATCAGCCCCAGCATTTT. It is translated as CASSKVGLQGSGNQPQHF.

The V call is TRBV6-1, the J call TRBJ2-3, with TRBD2 identical over 8 bases. This CDR3 is 14 amino acids long. Germline lookup yields CDR1 MNHNS and CDR2 SASEGT. V trimming: 6 bases; J trimming: 1 base; junction bases outside the gene matches: 3. CDR3 in DNA: TGTGCCAGCAGGGATAGCGGGGGCACAGATACGCAGTATTTT. This gives the protein CASRDSGGTDTQYF.

A few counts support this clone. The J gene is TRBJ1-2, the V gene TRBV5-1; no clear D gene. Germline values: CDR1 SGHRS, CDR2 YFSETQ. Trimming took 0 bases from V and 8 from J, leaving 14 bases between them. The CDR3 sequence is 14 residues long. The DNA for the CDR3 is TGCGCCAGCAGCTTGGCGATCGGCCCTGGCGGCTACACCTTC. Translated, it gives CASSLAIGPGGYTF.

This clone occurred a few times. This sequence joins TRBV10-3 and TRBJ1-1, with no clear D. This CDR3 contains 12 residues. Germline CDR1 reads ENHRY; CDR2 reads SYGVKD. Trimming stripped 3 bases from V and 8 bases from J, with 10 bases between. The CDR3 DNA is TGTGCCATCAGTGAACATTGGCAAGAAGCTTTCTTT. Residues: CAISEHWQEAFF.

The V call is TRBV7-2, the J call TRBJ2-7; 10 nucleotides agree with TRBD2. Germline values: CDR1 SGHTA, CDR2 FQGNSA. This CDR3 spans 15 amino acids. V trimming: 5 bases; J trimming: 6 bases; junction bases outside the gene matches: 10. The CDR3: CASSPSPGLASEQYF. In nucleotides, the CDR3 is TGTGCCAGCAGCCCAAGCCCGGGACTAGCGTCCGAGCAGTACTTC.

This chain connects TRBV30 to TRBJ2-2; tentative D call: TRBD2 (5 bases). V was trimmed by 0 bases and J by 5 bases, leaving 7 bases between them. The CDR3 contains 13 residues. Per the germline V gene, CDR1 is GTSNPN and CDR2 is SVGIG (reference sequence). CDR3 sequence: CAWSVRGTGELFF. The CDR3 nucleotides read TGTGCCTGGAGTGTACGGGGTACCGGGGAGCTGTTTTTT.

The gene calls are TRBV6-1 and TRBJ2-7; D possibly corresponds to TRBD1 (6 bases). Germline CDR1 reads MNHNS; CDR2 reads SASEGT. The ends were cut back, 4 bases at V and 0 bases at J, with 16 bases in the middle. The CDR3 extends over 16 amino acids. The CDR3 DNA follows: TGTGCCAGCAGTGGTCACAGGGTAGGGGCCTCCTACGAGCAGTACTTC. Translating gives CASSGHRVGASYEQYF.

This sequence joins TRBV18 and TRBJ1-1, with 7 bases identical to TRBD1. The V segment lost 3 bases and the J segment 8 bases; nucleotides outside the gene matches: 6. The CDR3 contains 13 residues. Germline V CDR1 and CDR2: KGHSH, LQKENI. CDR3 coding DNA: TGTGCCAGCTCACCGGGAACAGGGGCGGAAGCTTTCTTT. Amino acid sequence: CASSPGTGAEAFF.

The CDR3 is CAISEVGENSPLHF. Here the CDR3 DNA reads TGTGCCATCAGTGAGGTAGGGGAAAATTCACCCCTCCACTTT. This chain connects TRBV10-3 to TRBJ1-6; perhaps TRBD1 as D (5 bases). V lost 2 bases, J lost 7 bases, and 9 bases lay in between. Germline V lookup: CDR1 ENHRY, CDR2 SYGVKD. This CDR3 is built from 14 residues.

The chain has TRBV20-1 and TRBJ1-3; D gene unclear. Germline V gene data show CDR1 as DFQATT and CDR2 as SNEGSKA (reference sequence). The CDR3 totals 11 residues. CDR3 DNA: TGCAGCTGCTATTCTGGAAACACCATATATTTT. Amino acids: CSCYSGNTIYF.

This clone was observed once. The chain joins TRBV5-1 to TRBJ2-3; D possibly uses TRBD1 or TRBD2 (5 bases each). Trimming cost V 3 bases and J 5 bases, with 16 bases left between them. This CDR3 has 15 amino acids. Germline values: CDR1 SGHRS, CDR2 YFSETQ. In DNA form, the CDR3 reads TGCGCCAGCAGCTCAACCGGGACCATCGTAGATACGCAGTATTTT. This gives the protein CASSSTGTIVDTQYF. Supplemented by reference TRBV5-1 and TRBJ2-3, the full variable domain reads KAGVTQTPRYLIKTRGQQVTLSCSPISGHRSVSWYQQTPGQGLQFLFEYFSETQRNKGNFPGRFSGRQFSNSRSEMNVSTLELGDSALYLCASSSTGTIVDTQYFGPGTRLTVL.

The genes are TRBV14 and TRBJ2-5, with D possibly matching TRBD1 (5 bases). Deletions cut 1 base from V and 6 bases from J, with 15 bases between. Germline CDR1 and CDR2: SGHDN and FVKESK. The CDR3 covers 15 residues. CDR3 loop: CASSQGQGLGKTQYF. For the CDR3, the DNA is TGTGCCAGCAGCCAAGGTCAGGGCTTGGGGAAGACCCAGTACTTC.

This chain connects TRBV15 to TRBJ2-3; no firm D call. This CDR3 is built from 15 residues. V was clipped by 3 bases and J by 2 bases, with 12 bases between them. Per germline, CDR1 LNHNV and CDR2 YYDKDF (reference sequence). The CDR3 region has the DNA TGTGCCACCAGCAGGAACAGAATAAACACAGATACGCAGTATTTT. Amino acids: CATSRNRINTDTQYF.

This chain uses TRBV5-1 with TRBJ2-6; D possibly corresponds to TRBD2 (5 bases). Trimming pared 2 bases from V and 2 bases from J, leaving 14 bases between. The CDR3 runs 17 residues. CDR1 and CDR2 from the germline V gene are SGHRS and YFSETQ. The CDR3 region is CASSLGPPEAGANVLTF. In DNA form, the CDR3 reads TGCGCCAGCAGCTTAGGACCTCCGGAGGCTGGGGCCAACGTCCTGACTTTC.

V usage is TRBV27 and J usage is TRBJ1-1, with 8 nucleotides matching TRBD1. The CDR3 extends over 15 amino acids. Germline trimming cut 4 bases from V and 1 base from J; bases unmatched to any gene: 5. Germline CDR1 is MNHEY and CDR2 is SMNVEV (reference sequence). CDR3 DNA sequence: TGTGCCAGCAGTTCACGGACAGGGTGGAACACTGAAGCTTTCTTT. Translating it yields CASSSRTGWNTEAFF.